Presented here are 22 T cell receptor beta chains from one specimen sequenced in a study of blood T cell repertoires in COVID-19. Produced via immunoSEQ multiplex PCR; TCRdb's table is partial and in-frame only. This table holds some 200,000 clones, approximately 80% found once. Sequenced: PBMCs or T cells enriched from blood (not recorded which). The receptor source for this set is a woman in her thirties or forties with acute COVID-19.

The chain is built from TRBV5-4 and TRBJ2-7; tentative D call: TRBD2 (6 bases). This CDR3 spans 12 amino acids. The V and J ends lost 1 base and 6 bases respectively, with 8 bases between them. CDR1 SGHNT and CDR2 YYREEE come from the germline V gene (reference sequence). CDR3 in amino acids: CASSLPGAEQYF. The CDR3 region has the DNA TGTGCCAGCAGCTTGCCGGGAGCCGAGCAGTACTTC.

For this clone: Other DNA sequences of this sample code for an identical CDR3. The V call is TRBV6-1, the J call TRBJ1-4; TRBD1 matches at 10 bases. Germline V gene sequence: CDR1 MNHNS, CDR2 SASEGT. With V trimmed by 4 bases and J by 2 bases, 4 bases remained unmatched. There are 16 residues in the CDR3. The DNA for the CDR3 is TGTGCCAGCAGTGCCCGGACAGGGGGGACTAATGAAAAACTGTTTTTT. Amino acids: CASSARTGGTNEKLFF.

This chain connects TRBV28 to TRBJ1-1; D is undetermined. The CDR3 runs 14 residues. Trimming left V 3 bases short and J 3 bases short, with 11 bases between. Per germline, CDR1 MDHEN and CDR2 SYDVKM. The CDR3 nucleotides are TGTGCCAGCAGTTTCCCACCGGAGGACACTGAAGCTTTCTTT. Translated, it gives CASSFPPEDTEAFF.

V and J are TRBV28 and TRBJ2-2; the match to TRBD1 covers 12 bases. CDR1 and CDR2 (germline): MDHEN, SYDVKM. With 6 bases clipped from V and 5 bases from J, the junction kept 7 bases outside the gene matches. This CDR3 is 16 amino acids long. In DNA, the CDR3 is TGTGCCAGCAGGTTTCCGGGACAGGGGGCGACCGGGGAGCTGTTTTTT. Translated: CASRFPGQGATGELFF.

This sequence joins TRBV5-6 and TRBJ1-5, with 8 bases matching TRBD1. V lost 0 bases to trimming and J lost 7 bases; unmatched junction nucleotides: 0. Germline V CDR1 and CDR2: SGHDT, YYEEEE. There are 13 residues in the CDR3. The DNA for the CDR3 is TGTGCCAGCAGCTTGGGGACAGGGCAGCCCCAGCATTTT. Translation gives CASSLGTGQPQHF.

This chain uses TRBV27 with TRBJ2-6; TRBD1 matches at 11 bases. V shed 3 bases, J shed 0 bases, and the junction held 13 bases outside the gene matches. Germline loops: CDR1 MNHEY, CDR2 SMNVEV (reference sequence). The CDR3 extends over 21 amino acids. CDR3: CASSFYSDRGQAYSGANVLTF. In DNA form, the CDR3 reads TGTGCCAGCAGTTTTTACTCGGACAGGGGGCAAGCCTACTCTGGGGCCAACGTCCTGACTTTC.

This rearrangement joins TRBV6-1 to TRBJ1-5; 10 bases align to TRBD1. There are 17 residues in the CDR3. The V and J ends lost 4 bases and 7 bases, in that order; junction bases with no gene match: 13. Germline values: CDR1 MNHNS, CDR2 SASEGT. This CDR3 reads CASSGLSGTGANQPQHF. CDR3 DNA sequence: TGTGCCAGCAGTGGACTATCCGGGACAGGGGCGAACCAGCCCCAGCATTTT.

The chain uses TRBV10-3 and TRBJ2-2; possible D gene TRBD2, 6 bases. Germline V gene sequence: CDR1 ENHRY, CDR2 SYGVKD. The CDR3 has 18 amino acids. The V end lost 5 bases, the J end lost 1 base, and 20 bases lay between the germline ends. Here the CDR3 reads CAISNLIAVGVNTGELFF. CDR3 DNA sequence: TGTGCCATCAGTAACTTAATAGCGGTTGGCGTGAACACCGGGGAGCTGTTTTTT.

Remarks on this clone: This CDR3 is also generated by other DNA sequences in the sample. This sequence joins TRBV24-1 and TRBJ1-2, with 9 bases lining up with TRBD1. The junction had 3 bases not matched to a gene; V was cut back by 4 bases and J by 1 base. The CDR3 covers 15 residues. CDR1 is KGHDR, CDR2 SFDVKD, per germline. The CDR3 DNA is TGTGCCACCAGTGACCCGGGACAGGGTAACTATGGCTACACCTTC. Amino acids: CATSDPGQGNYGYTF.

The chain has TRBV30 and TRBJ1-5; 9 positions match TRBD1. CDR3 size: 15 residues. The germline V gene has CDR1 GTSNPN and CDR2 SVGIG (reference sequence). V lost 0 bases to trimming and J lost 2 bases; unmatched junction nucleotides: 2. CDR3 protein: CAWSVRTGGNQPQHF. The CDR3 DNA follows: TGTGCCTGGAGTGTACGGACAGGGGGCAATCAGCCCCAGCATTTT.

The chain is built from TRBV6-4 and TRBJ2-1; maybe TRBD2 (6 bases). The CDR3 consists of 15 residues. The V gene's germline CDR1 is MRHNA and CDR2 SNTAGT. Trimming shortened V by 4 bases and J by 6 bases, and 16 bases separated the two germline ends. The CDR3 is CASSGEAGSGNEQFF. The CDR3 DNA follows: TGTGCCAGCAGTGGAGAAGCGGGCTCCGGCAATGAGCAGTTCTTC.

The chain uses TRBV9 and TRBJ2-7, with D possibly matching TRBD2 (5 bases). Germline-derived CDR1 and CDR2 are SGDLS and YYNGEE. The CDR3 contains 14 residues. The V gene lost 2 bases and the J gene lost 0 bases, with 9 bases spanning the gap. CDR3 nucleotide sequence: TGTGCCAGCAGCGTCGGACTTTTCTCCTACGAGCAGTACTTC. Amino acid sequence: CASSVGLFSYEQYF.

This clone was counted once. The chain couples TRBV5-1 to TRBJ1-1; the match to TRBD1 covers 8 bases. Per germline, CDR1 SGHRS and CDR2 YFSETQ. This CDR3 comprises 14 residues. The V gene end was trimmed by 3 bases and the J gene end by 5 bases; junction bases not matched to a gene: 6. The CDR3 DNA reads TGCGCCAGCAGCTATCAGGGGGCGGGAACTGAAGCTTTCTTT. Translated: CASSYQGAGTEAFF. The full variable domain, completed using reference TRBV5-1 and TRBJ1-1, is KAGVTQTPRYLIKTRGQQVTLSCSPISGHRSVSWYQQTPGQGLQFLFEYFSETQRNKGNFPGRFSGRQFSNSRSEMNVSTLELGDSALYLCASSYQGAGTEAFFGQGTRLTVV.

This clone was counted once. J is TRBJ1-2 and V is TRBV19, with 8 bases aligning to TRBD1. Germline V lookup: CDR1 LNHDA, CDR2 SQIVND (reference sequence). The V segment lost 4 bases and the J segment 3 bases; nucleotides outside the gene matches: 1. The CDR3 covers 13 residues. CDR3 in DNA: TGTGCCAGTAGTACAGGGGGCGACTATGGCTACACCTTC. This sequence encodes CASSTGGDYGYTF.

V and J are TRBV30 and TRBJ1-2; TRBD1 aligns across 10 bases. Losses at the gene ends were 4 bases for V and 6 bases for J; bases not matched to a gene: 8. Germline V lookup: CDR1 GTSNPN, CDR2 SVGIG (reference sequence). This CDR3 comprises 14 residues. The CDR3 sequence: CAWNNGGTGDGYTF. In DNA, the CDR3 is TGTGCCTGGAACAACGGCGGGACAGGGGATGGCTACACCTTC.

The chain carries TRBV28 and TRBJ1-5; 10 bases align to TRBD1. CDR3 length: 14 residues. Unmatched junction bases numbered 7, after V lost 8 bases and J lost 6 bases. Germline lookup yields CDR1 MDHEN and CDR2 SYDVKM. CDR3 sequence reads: CASRGQGNGQPQHF. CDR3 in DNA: TGTGCCAGCCGGGGACAGGGGAACGGTCAGCCCCAGCATTTT.

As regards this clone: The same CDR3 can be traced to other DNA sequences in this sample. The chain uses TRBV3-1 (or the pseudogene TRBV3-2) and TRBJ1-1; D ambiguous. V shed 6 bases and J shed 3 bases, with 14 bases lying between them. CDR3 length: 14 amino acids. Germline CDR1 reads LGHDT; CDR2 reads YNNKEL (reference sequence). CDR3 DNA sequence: TGTGCCAGCAGTCAACCGGGGTTGTACACTGAAGCTTTCTTT. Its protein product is CASSQPGLYTEAFF.

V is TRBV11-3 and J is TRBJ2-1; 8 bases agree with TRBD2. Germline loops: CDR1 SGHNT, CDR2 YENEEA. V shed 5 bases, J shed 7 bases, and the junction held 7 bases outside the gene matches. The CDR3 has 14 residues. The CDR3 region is CASSHGTSRNEQFF. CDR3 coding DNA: TGTGCCAGCAGCCATGGGACTAGTCGTAATGAGCAGTTCTTC. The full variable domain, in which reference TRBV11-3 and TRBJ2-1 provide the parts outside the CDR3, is EAGVVQSPRYKIIEKKQPVAFWCNPISGHNTLYWYLQNLGQGPELLIRYENEEAVDDSQLPKDRFSAERLKGVDSTLKIQPAELGDSAVYLCASSHGTSRNEQFFGPGTRLTVL.

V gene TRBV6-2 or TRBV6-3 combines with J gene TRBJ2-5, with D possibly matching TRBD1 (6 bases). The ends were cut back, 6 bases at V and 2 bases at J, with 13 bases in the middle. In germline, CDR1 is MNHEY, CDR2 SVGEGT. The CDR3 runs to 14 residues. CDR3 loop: CASSPAGQQETQYF. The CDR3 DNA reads TGTGCCAGCAGCCCCGCCGGACAGCAAGAGACCCAGTACTTC.

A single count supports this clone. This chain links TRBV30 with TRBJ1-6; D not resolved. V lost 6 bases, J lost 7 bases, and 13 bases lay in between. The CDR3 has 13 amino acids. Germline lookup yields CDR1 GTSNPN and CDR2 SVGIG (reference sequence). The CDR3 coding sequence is TGTGCCTGCGTGGGCAGGCACAATTCACCCCTCCACTTT. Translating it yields CACVGRHNSPLHF.

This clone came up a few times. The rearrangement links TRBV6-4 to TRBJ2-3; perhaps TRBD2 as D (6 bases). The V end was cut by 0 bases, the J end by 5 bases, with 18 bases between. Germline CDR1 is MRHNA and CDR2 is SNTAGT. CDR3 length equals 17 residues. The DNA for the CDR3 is TGTGCCAGCAGTGACTCGGGTTTCCCCGGGAGAGGAGATACGCAGTATTTT. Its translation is CASSDSGFPGRGDTQYF.

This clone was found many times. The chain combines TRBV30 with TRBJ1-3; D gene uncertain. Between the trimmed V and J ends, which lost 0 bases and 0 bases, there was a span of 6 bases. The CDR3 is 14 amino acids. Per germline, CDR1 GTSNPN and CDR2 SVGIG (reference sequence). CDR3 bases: TGTGCCTGGAGTGTACTACACTCTGGAAACACCATATATTTT. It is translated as CAWSVLHSGNTIYF.